This TCR beta chain derives from a study of blood T cell repertoires in COVID-19. Looking at the study overall: PBMCs, B-cell-depleted T cells, or T cells were the source of the cDNA or gDNA that made up the material.

Enrolled during active infection, Seattle patients were then followed longitudinally. As originally analysed: Amplification with reference gene primers provided the estimates of nucleated cell counts. Sequencing was performed with immunoSEQ multiplex PCR; in TCRdb, only in-frame clones are kept and a portion is missing. The V and J calls and the clone size are those of that table, but D and trimming were determined from the DNA. The sample shows about 330,000 clones, about nine tenths of them seen only once. V was clipped by 3 bases and J by 5 bases; unmatched bases: 9. The CDR3 is made up of 17 amino acids. Per germline, CDR1 MNHEY and CDR2 SMNVEV (reference sequence). Comment on this clone: Within the sample, other DNA sequences also encode this same CDR3.

The TCR sequence derives from a man aged 25-45 years with COVID-19, enrolled during active disease. Sequenced input: peripheral blood. The J gene is TRBJ1-6, the V gene TRBV27; 8 nucleotides align to TRBD1. CDR3 nucleotide sequence: TGTGCCAGCAGTTTGCCTCGACAGGGGACAAATAATTCACCCCTCCACTTT. It is translated as CASSLPRQGTNNSPLHF.